This T cell receptor (beta chain) derives from a study of identifying expanded T cells in peripheral blood. Study-wide points: Roughly two-week clone count variance significantly increased as total template count grew. About 1.2 clones differed between technical replicates, versus around 15 and 19 over time.

Collection occurred without any documented infections or immune events in donors. Profiling relied on immunoSEQ multiplex PCR, and the TCRdb table lists in-frame clones only, not all of them. The top ten clones hold around a sixth of a sample with about 58,000 clones, under 85% of them seen once. Germline-derived CDR1 and CDR2 are SGHNT and YYREEE (reference sequence). This CDR3 has 16 amino acids. With 3 bases clipped from V and 0 bases from J, the junction kept 7 bases outside the gene matches. With respect to this clone: Its antigen is unknown.

The genes are TRBV5-4 and TRBJ2-5, with 8 bases matching TRBD1. The sequenced material came from blood. The sequence derives from a person between 18 and 69 years old in good health. CDR3 protein: CASSSDRGEYQETQYF. Here the CDR3 DNA reads TGTGCCAGCAGCTCTGACAGGGGCGAATACCAAGAGACCCAGTACTTC.